This T cell receptor (beta chain) was sequenced during a study of blood T cell repertoires in COVID-19. Study at large: Italy, Spain and the United States were the sources of the convalescent and acute COVID-19 samples. Sources were T cells, B-cell-depleted T cells, or PBMCs; the material itself was cDNA or gDNA.

Per germline, CDR1 SNHLY and CDR2 FYNNEI. With 2 bases removed from V and 5 bases from J, the gap between germline ends came to 12 bases. This CDR3 spans 15 amino acids. In the source study's methods: Nucleated cell counts were estimated from reference gene primer amplification. Measured with immunoSEQ multiplex PCR; TCRdb has only the in-frame clones, and not every one. V, J and clone size are those of that table, while D and trimming were read from the DNA. The table includes about 62,000 clones, more than 80% detected once. Sample: peripheral blood. This sequence joins TRBV2 and TRBJ2-2, with a tentative D call TRBD2 (5 bases). The source of this sequence is an elderly woman with acute or convalescent COVID-19. The CDR3 loop is CASSEQPLVTGELFF. CDR3 in DNA: TGTGCCAGCAGTGAACAACCACTAGTTACCGGGGAGCTGTTTTTT.